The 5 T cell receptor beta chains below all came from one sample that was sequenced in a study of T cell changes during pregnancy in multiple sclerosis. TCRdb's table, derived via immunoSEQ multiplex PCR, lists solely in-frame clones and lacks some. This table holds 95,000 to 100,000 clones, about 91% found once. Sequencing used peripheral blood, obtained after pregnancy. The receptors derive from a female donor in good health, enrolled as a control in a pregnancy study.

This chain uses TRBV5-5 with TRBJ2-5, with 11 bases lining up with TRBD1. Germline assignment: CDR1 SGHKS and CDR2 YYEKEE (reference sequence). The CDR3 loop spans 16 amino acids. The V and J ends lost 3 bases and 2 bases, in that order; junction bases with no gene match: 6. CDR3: CASSSPRDRGQETQYF. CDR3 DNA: TGTGCCAGCAGCTCCCCACGGGACAGGGGGCAAGAGACCCAGTACTTC.

CDR3 loop: CASSTGGPYSNQPQHF. The DNA for the CDR3 is TGTGCCAGTAGTACAGGGGGCCCGTATAGCAATCAGCCCCAGCATTTT. The J gene is TRBJ1-5, the V gene TRBV19; TRBD1 aligns across 8 bases. Germline CDR1 reads LNHDA; CDR2 reads SQIVND (reference sequence). J lost 0 bases, V lost 4 bases, and 5 bases had no gene match. The CDR3 length is 16 residues. Variable domain in full (rest from reference TRBV19 and TRBJ1-5): DGGITQSPKYLFRKEGQNVTLSCEQNLNHDAMYWYRQDPGQGLRLIYYSQIVNDFQKGDIAEGYSVSREKKESFPLTVTSAQKNPTAFYLCASSTGGPYSNQPQHFGDGTRLSIL.

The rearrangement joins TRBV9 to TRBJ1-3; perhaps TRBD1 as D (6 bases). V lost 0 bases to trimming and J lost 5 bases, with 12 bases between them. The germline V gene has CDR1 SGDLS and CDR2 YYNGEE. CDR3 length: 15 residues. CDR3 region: CASSVEGGTRNTIYF. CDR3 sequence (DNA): TGTGCCAGCAGCGTAGAAGGGGGGACTAGAAACACCATATATTTT.

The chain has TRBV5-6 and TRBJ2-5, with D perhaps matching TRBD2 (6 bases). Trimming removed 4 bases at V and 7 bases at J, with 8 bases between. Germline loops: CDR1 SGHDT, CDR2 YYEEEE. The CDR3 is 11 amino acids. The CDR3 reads CASSHGGTQYF. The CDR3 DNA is TGTGCCAGCAGCCACGGGGGGACCCAGTACTTC.

The CDR3 DNA reads as TGTGCCAGCAGCCAAGGACAGTGGGGTGAAAAACTGTTTTTT. Its translation: CASSQGQWGEKLFF. This chain joins TRBV7-8 and TRBJ1-4; a weak D match, TRBD1 (6 bases). The length of the CDR3 is 14 residues. Trimming removed 5 bases at V and 7 bases at J, with 14 bases between. From germline, CDR1 is SGHVS and CDR2 FQNEAQ.